This T cell receptor beta chain was sequenced in a study of blood T cells in healthy people across ages. Combining a sample-barcoded 5' primer with a J-beta primer mix, a second PCR ran for 7 to 11 cycles. In TCRdb, the 5' RACE reads were re-called with MiXCR into one record per CDR3 protein. Of 1.5 million to 2 million distinct CDR3 sequences in the sample, roughly 30% are singletons; the top ten hold more than 6%. This clonotype was recorded a few times. This CDR3 is 16 amino acids long. This chain joins TRBV21-1 and TRBJ1-1; TRBD1 is the table's D call, not checked against the DNA. TRBV21-1 is termed a pseudogene. This receptor was obtained from a woman aged 25 to 39 in good health. Sequencing was performed on blood. The CDR3 reads CASSSPAGHPYTEAFF. CDR3 DNA sequence: TGTGCCAGCAGCTCCCCGGCCGGACATCCTTACACTGAAGCTTTCTTT.